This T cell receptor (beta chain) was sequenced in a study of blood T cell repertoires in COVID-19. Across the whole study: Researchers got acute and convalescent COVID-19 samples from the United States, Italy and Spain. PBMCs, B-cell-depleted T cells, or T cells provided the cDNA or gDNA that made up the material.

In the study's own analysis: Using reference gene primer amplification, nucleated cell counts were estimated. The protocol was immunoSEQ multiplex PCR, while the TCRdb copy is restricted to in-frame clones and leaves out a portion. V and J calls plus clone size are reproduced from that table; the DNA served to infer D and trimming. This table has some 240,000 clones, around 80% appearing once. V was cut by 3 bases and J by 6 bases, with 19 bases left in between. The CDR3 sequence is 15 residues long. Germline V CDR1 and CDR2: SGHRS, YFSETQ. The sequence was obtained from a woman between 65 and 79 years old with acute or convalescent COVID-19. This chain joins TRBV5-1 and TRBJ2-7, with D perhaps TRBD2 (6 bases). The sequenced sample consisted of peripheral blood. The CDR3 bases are TGCGCCAGCAGCTCACGCGGAGGGGTGAAGAGCGAGCAGTACTTC. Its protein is CASSSRGGVKSEQYF.